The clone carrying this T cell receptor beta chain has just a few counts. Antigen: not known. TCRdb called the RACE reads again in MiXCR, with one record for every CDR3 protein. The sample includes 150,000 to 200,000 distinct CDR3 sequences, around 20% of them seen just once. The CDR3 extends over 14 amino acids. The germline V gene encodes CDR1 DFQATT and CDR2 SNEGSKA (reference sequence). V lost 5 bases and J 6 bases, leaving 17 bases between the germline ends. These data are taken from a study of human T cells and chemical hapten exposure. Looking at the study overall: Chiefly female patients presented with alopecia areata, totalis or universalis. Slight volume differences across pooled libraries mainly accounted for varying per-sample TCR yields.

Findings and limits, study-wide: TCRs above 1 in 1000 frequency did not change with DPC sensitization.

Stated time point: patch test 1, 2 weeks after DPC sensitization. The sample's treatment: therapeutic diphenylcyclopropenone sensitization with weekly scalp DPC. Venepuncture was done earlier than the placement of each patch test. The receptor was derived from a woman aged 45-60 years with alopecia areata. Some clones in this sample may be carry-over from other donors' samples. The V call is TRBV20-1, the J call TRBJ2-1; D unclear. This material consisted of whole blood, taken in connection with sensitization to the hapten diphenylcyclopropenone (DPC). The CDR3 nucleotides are TGCAGTGCTCCCGAGGTGGTCTTTAGCAATGAGCAGTTCTTC. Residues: CSAPEVVFSNEQFF.